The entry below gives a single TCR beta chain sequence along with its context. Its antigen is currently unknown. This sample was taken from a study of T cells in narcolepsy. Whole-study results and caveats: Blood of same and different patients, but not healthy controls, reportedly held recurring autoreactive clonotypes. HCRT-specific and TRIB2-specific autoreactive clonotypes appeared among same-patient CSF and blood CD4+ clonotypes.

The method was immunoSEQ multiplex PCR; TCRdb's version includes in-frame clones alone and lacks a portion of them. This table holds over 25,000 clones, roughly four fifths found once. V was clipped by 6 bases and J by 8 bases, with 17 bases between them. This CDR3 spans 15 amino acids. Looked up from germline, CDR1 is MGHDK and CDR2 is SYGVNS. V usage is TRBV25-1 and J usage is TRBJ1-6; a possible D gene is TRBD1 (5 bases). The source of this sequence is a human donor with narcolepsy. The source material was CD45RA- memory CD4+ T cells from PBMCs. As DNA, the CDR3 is TGTGCCAGCAGGGGGGATGGGGGGTTCGATTCACCCCTCCACTTT. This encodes CASRGDGGFDSPLHF.